The 28 T cell receptor beta chains reported below all come from one sample, sequenced in a study of cytomegalovirus exposure and HLA in healthy donors (dated by TCRdb to about 2017). Library construction relied on the immunoSEQ multiplex PCR assay. For the multiplex PCR, a mixture combining 60 forward primers for TCR Vbeta segments and 13 reverse primers for TCR Jbeta segments was used. Drawn from immuneACCESS, this table holds only the in-frame rearrangements with V and J called that TCRdb kept. Clones are partly lost; checked studies trace under half to an unresolved V gene and leave the rest unexplained. Counted in this sample were some 150,000 clones; 73% of them appeared once. The top ten constitute 14% of the sample. Sequenced sample: PBMCs. The receptor set was obtained from a human donor in good health.

The chain joins TRBV6-1 to TRBJ2-7, with 9 bases fitting TRBD2. V dropped 10 bases and J dropped 4; count of bases not matched to a gene: 14. The CDR3 has 15 residues. Germline loops: CDR1 MNHNS, CDR2 SASEGT. The CDR3 sequence is CAIRDRASGTYEQYF. The DNA for the CDR3 is TGTGCCATCCGGGATAGGGCTAGCGGGACTTACGAGCAGTACTTC.

The rearrangement joins TRBV28 to TRBJ1-1; TRBD1 might be the D (5 bases). V was shortened by 6 bases and J by 0 bases, with 14 bases between the two germline ends. Germline lookup yields CDR1 MDHEN and CDR2 SYDVKM. This CDR3 spans 15 amino acids. Written as DNA, the CDR3 is TGTGCCAGCAGCCGACAGACGGATCTGAACACTGAAGCTTTCTTT. This gives the protein CASSRQTDLNTEAFF.

The chain joins TRBV6-5 to TRBJ2-2; no definite D call. Germline CDR1 is MNHEY and CDR2 is SVGAGI. The CDR3 runs to 14 residues. Trimming shortened V by 6 bases and J by 1 base, and 9 bases separated the two germline ends. Here the CDR3 DNA reads TGTGCCAGCAGGCCTGCCGGGAACACCGGGGAGCTGTTTTTT. Translating gives CASRPAGNTGELFF.

This chain joins TRBV30 and TRBJ2-1; perhaps TRBD2 as D (6 bases). V was trimmed by 3 bases and J by 0 bases, leaving 12 bases between them. Germline V gene lookup returns CDR1 GTSNPN and CDR2 SVGIG (reference sequence). The CDR3 length is 15 residues. CDR3 DNA sequence: TGTGCCTGGAGGGACCGGGGGAGCTCCTACAATGAGCAGTTCTTC. The encoded protein is CAWRDRGSSYNEQFF.

The V and J genes are TRBV12-5 and TRBJ2-3; 11 bases line up with TRBD2. The CDR3 has 16 residues. With 5 bases clipped from V and 2 bases from J, the junction kept 6 bases outside the gene matches. Germline V gene sequence: CDR1 LGHNT, CDR2 FRNRAP. CDR3 protein: CASGRLAGSPTDTQYF. DNA of the CDR3: TGTGCTAGTGGTCGACTAGCGGGATCTCCCACAGATACGCAGTATTTT.

The chain employs TRBV11-2 and TRBJ2-5; tentatively, D is TRBD2 (6 bases). Trimming left V 0 bases short and J 4 bases short, with 15 bases between. Germline V gene sequence: CDR1 SGHAT, CDR2 FQNNGV. This CDR3 has 16 residues. The CDR3: CASSLDSGRLLETQYF. CDR3 in DNA: TGTGCCAGCAGCTTAGATAGCGGTAGGCTACTAGAGACCCAGTACTTC.

This clone was found once. The chain combines TRBV5-1 with TRBJ2-1; 9 positions match TRBD1. The germline V gene encodes CDR1 SGHRS and CDR2 YFSETQ. The CDR3 is made up of 15 amino acids. Trimming removed 3 bases from V and 4 bases from J; junction bases left unmatched: 5. The DNA of the CDR3 is TGCGCCAGCAGCTCAGGGACAGGGAGTTACAATGAGCAGTTCTTC. Protein: CASSSGTGSYNEQFF.

This chain joins TRBV7-3 and TRBJ2-6; possible D gene TRBD2, 5 bases. The germline gives CDR1 SGHTA, CDR2 FQGTGA. CDR3 size: 16 residues. The V and J ends lost 2 bases and 2 bases respectively, with 10 bases between them. In DNA, the CDR3 is TGTGCCAGCAGCTTACGAGGGAAGGCTGGGGCCAACGTCCTGACTTTC. This gives the protein CASSLRGKAGANVLTF. The whole variable domain, remainder taken from reference TRBV7-3 and TRBJ2-6, is GAGVSQTPSNKVTEKGKYVELRCDPISGHTALYWYRQSLGQGPEFLIYFQGTGAADDSGLPNDRFFAVRPEGSVSTLKIQRTERGDSAVYLCASSLRGKAGANVLTFGAGSRLTVL.

This chain joins TRBV7-3 and TRBJ2-1, with D possibly matching TRBD1 (6 bases). The CDR3 is 16 residues long. Looked up from germline, CDR1 is SGHTA and CDR2 is FQGTGA. Trimming stripped 5 bases from V and 5 bases from J, with 19 bases between. In DNA form, the CDR3 reads TGTGCCAGCAGCCCAGACAGGAATAGTTACAACAATGAGCAGTTCTTC. Protein: CASSPDRNSYNNEQFF.

The chain uses TRBV4-1 and TRBJ2-7; TRBD1 might be the D (5 bases). The CDR3 runs 20 residues. V was shortened by 4 bases and J by 8 bases, with 36 bases between the two germline ends. Germline CDR1 is MGHRA and CDR2 is YSYEKL. CDR3 coding DNA: TGCGCCAGCAGCCCCTGGACAAGTCTACGAGCTTCCAGACCTTCCGCCAAGCAGTACTTC. Its protein is CASSPWTSLRASRPSAKQYF.

CDR3 sequence (DNA): TGTGCCAGTAGTACGACAGGGGGGGGCAATCAGCCCCAGCATTTT. It encodes CASSTTGGGNQPQHF. The chain has TRBV19 and TRBJ1-5; 9 bases align to TRBD1. With V trimmed by 4 bases and J by 2 bases, 3 bases remained unmatched. The CDR3 covers 15 residues. Germline V CDR1 and CDR2: LNHDA, SQIVND (reference sequence).

This clone was counted between two and nine times. This chain uses TRBV20-1 with TRBJ2-7, with D possibly matching TRBD2 (5 bases). Germline assignment: CDR1 DFQATT and CDR2 SNEGSKA (reference sequence). V was cut by 4 bases and J by 9 bases, with 13 bases left in between. CDR3 length: 11 amino acids. The CDR3 DNA is TGCAGTGCTACTAAAAAAGAGGGGCAGTACTTC. It translates to CSATKKEGQYF.

The genes are TRBV13 and TRBJ1-1; D is undetermined. Trimming took off 7 bases at V and 7 bases at J, with 19 bases between the two ends. The CDR3 covers 14 residues. CDR1 is PRHDT and CDR2 is FYEKMQ in the germline V gene (reference sequence). The CDR3 here is CASTYTDKGGEAFF. CDR3 nucleotides: TGTGCCAGCACCTATACCGACAAGGGAGGTGAAGCTTTCTTT.

Note on this clone: The junction does not match germline at one end; this may be a read error. This chain joins TRBV6-5 and TRBJ1-2, with TRBD1 matching over 10 bases. The CDR3 sequence is 15 residues long. Germline-derived CDR1 and CDR2 are MNHEY and SVGAGI. In DNA, the CDR3 is TGTGCCAGCAGCCGGGGACAGGGGTTTAACTATGGCTACCCCTTC. It specifies CASSRGQGFNYGYPF.

In this sample, this clone turned up once. This sequence joins TRBV29-1 and TRBJ2-1; a possible D gene is TRBD2 (6 bases). The V end lost 3 bases, the J end lost 9 bases, and 9 bases lay between the germline ends. Germline V gene lookup returns CDR1 SQVTM and CDR2 ANQGSEA. The CDR3 extends over 11 amino acids. The CDR3 nucleotides read TGCAGCGTTGACGGCGGGACTGAGCAGTTCTTC. Protein sequence: CSVDGGTEQFF.

The gene calls are TRBV21-1 and TRBJ2-7; the D call TRBD2 from the table was never checked on the DNA. TRBV21-1 is a pseudogene locus. This CDR3 region has 20 residues. The CDR3: CASSKGGGLAGGNHPYEQYF. The CDR3 region has the DNA TGTGCCAGCAGCAAAGGCGGGGGACTAGCGGGAGGGAACCACCCCTACGAGCAGTACTTC.

V gene TRBV14 combines with J gene TRBJ1-6; perhaps TRBD1 as D (6 bases). From germline, CDR1 is SGHDN and CDR2 FVKESK. CDR3 size: 14 residues. V was cut by 4 bases and J by 10 bases, with 14 bases left in between. The CDR3 DNA reads TGTGCCAGCAGCCCCCACTCGGACAGCTCACCCCTCCACTTT. Its translation: CASSPHSDSSPLHF.

The J gene is TRBJ1-6, the V gene TRBV14; D is uncertain. Germline V gene sequence: CDR1 SGHDN, CDR2 FVKESK. The CDR3 extends over 13 amino acids. Trimming shortened V by 0 bases and J by 11 bases, and 8 bases separated the two germline ends. The CDR3 nucleotides are TGTGCCAGCAGCCAAGAGGGCGTCGCACCCCTCCACTTT. Its protein product is CASSQEGVAPLHF.

Written as DNA, the CDR3 is TGTGCCAGCTCACCTGTAGAGGGCTCTGGAAACACCATATATTTT. It is translated as CASSPVEGSGNTIYF. This chain links TRBV18 with TRBJ1-3; D is ambiguous. V lost 3 bases and J lost 0, with 9 bases in between. In germline, CDR1 is KGHSH, CDR2 LQKENI. The CDR3 consists of 15 residues.

CDR3 nucleotide sequence: TGCGCCAGCAGCCAACTTCCGGGGGGCTCCTACAATGAGCAGTTCTTC. Translating it yields CASSQLPGGSYNEQFF. The genes are TRBV4-1 and TRBJ2-1; 7 bases are a match to TRBD2. CDR1 and CDR2 (germline): MGHRA, YSYEKL. The CDR3 is 16 residues long. V lost 2 bases and J lost 0; bases outside the gene matches: 4.

The V gene is TRBV4-1, the J gene TRBJ2-7, with 7 positions matching TRBD1. Trimming at V came to 2 bases and at J to 4 bases, leaving 8 bases not matched to a gene. The CDR3 has 15 residues. Per germline, CDR1 MGHRA and CDR2 YSYEKL. The CDR3, as DNA: TGCGCCAGCAGCCAACTAGGACAGGTCTCTTACGAGCAGTACTTC. Protein product: CASSQLGQVSYEQYF.

The gene calls are TRBV27 and TRBJ2-5, with 10 bases identical to TRBD1. The DNA end favors TRBJ2-7, so the J call may be wrong. The length of the CDR3 is 15 residues. CDR1 MNHEY and CDR2 SMNVEV come from the germline V gene (reference sequence). For the CDR3, the DNA is TGTGCCAGCAGCCCGACGACAGGGGGCGTGTACGAGCAGTACTTC. The encoded protein is CASSPTTGGVYEQYF.

This chain links TRBV27 with TRBJ2-1, with unresolved D. Deletions cut 8 bases from V and 0 bases from J, with 11 bases between. This CDR3 region has 14 residues. Germline values: CDR1 MNHEY, CDR2 SMNVEV (reference sequence). The CDR3 DNA reads as TGTGCCAGCGCCGTACAGATCTCCTACAATGAGCAGTTCTTC. It encodes CASAVQISYNEQFF.

For this clone: Different DNA sequences within this sample yield the same CDR3. CDR3 DNA: TGTGCCAGCGAAGTGGGACAAGGTCGCGATGAGCAGTTCTTC. Encoded protein: CASEVGQGRDEQFF. The V call is TRBV6-1, the J call TRBJ2-1; TRBD1 might be the D (6 bases). Germline assignment: CDR1 MNHNS and CDR2 SASEGT. The V and J ends lost 8 bases and 8 bases respectively, with 19 bases between them. This CDR3 is built from 14 residues.

This clone has a handful of counts. The J gene is TRBJ2-6, the V gene TRBV9; D not resolved. V was trimmed by 0 bases and J by 3 bases, leaving 10 bases between them. Germline lookup yields CDR1 SGDLS and CDR2 YYNGEE. The length of the CDR3 is 16 residues. The CDR3 nucleotides read TGTGCCAGCAGCGTAGCTACCGGGTATGGGGCCAACGTCCTGACTTTC. It specifies CASSVATGYGANVLTF.

This clone was observed a handful of times. The chain recombines TRBV6-4 with TRBJ2-3, with 10 bases matching TRBD2. Germline-derived CDR1 and CDR2 are MRHNA and SNTAGT. Losses at the gene ends were 6 bases for V and 4 bases for J; bases not matched to a gene: 10. CDR3 length: 16 residues. The CDR3 here is CASSSSSGSSADTQYF. The DNA of the CDR3 is TGTGCCAGCAGCAGCTCTAGCGGGAGTAGCGCAGATACGCAGTATTTT.

The rearrangement joins TRBV2 to TRBJ1-5, with 8 positions matching TRBD1. The CDR3 sequence is 15 residues long. The V gene end was trimmed by 4 bases and the J gene end by 6 bases; junction bases not matched to a gene: 8. Per the germline V gene, CDR1 is SNHLY and CDR2 is FYNNEI. The CDR3 loop reads CASSGLAGGFQPQHF. CDR3 nucleotide sequence: TGTGCCAGCAGTGGTCTCGCAGGGGGCTTTCAGCCCCAGCATTTT.

J is TRBJ2-7 and V is TRBV6-1; TRBD1 aligns across 7 bases. V gave up 6 bases and J gave up 0 bases; unmatched junction bases: 8. This CDR3 is 15 amino acids long. Germline lookup yields CDR1 MNHNS and CDR2 SASEGT. The CDR3 DNA reads as TGTGCCAGCAGGGAATCCGGGACAGCCTCCTACGAGCAGTACTTC. Translation: CASRESGTASYEQYF.